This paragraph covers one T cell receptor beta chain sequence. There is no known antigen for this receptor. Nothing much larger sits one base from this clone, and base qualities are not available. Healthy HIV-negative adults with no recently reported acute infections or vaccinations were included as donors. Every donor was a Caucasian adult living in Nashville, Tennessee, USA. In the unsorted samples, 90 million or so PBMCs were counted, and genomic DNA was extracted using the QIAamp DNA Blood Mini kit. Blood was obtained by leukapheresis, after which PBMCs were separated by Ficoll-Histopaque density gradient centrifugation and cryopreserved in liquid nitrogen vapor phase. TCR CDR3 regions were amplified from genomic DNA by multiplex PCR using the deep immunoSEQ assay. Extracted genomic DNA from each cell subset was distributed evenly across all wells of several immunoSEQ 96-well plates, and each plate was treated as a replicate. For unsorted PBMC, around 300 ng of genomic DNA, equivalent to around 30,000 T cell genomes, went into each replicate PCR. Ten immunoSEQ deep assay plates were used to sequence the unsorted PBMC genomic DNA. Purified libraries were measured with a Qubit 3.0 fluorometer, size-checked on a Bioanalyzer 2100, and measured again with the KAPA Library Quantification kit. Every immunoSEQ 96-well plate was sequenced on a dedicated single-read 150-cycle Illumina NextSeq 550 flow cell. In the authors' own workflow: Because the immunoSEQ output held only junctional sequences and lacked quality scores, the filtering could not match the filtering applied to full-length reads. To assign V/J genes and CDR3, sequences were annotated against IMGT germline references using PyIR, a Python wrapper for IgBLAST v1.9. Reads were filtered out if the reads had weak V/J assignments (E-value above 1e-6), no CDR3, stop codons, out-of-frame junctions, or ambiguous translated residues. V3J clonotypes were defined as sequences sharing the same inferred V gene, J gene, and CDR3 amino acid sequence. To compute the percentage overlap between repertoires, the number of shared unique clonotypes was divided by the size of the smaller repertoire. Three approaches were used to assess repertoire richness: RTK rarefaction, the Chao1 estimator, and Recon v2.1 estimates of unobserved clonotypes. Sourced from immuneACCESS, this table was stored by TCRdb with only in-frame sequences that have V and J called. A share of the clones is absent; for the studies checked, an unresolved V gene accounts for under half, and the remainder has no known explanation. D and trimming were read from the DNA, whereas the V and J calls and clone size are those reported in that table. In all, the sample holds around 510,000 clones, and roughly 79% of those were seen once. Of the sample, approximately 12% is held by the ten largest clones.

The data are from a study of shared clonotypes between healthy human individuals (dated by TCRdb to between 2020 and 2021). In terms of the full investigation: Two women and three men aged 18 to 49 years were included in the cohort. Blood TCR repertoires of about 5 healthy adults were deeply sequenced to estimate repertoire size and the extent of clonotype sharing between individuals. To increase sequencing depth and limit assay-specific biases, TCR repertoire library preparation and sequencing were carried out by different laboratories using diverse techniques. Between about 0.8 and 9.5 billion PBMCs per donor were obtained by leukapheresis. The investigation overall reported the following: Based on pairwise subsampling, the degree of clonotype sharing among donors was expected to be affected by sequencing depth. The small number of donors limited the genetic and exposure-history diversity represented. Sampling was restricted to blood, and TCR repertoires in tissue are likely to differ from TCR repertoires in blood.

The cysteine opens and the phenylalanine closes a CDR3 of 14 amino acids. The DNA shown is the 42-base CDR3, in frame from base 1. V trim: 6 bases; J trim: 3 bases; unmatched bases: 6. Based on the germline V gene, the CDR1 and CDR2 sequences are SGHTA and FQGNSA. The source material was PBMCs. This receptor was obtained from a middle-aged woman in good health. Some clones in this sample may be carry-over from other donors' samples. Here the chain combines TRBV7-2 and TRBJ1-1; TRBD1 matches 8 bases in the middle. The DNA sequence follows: TGTGCCAGCAGTCCTCGGACAGGGTACACTGAAGCTTTCTTT. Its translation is CASSPRTGYTEAFF.